The clone carrying this T cell receptor (beta chain) appeared many times. The data are from a study of regulatory T cells in long-lasting Graves disease. This sample's time point: newly diagnosed GD, antithyroid drugs for less than 3 months. Construction of the TCR library relied on RNA isolated from PBMCs. iRepertoire HTBI primers and Arm-PCR of CDR3 regions built TCR beta libraries. TCRdb ran MiXCR on the multiplex PCR reads and lists one entry per CDR3 protein. The data contain around 250,000 distinct CDR3 sequences, 15% to 20% of them seen just once; the ten biggest clones take up 11% to 15%. These data were likewise used in another study, on T cells in Graves' hyperthyroidism and ophthalmopathy.

This TCR was sampled from a woman aged 25 to 39 with Graves disease. The specimen was peripheral blood mononuclear cells (PBMCs), collected at new diagnosis, from a patient treated with antithyroid drugs.

This CDR3 is CASRSIRQGRNEQFF. The DNA for the CDR3 is TGTGCCAGCAGATCTATAAGACAGGGCAGAAATGAGCAGTTCTTC. The V call is TRBV11-2, the J call TRBJ2-1; 7 nucleotides line up with TRBD1. With V trimmed by 6 bases and J by 7 bases, 12 bases remained unmatched. This CDR3 has 15 residues. CDR1 and CDR2 from the germline V gene are SGHAT and FQNNGV.